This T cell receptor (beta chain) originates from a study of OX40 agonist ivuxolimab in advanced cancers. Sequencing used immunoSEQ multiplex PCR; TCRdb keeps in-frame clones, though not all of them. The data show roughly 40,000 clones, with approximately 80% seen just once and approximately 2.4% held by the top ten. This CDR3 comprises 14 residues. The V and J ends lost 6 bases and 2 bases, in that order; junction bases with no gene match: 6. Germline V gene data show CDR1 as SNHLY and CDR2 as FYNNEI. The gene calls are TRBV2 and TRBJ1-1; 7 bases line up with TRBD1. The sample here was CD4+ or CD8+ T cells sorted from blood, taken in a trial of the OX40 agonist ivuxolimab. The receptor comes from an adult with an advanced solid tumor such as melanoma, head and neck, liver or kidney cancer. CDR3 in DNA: TGTGCCAGCAGCTCAGACAGGGCCAACACTGAAGCTTTCTTT. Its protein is CASSSDRANTEAFF.